The 7 T cell receptor beta chains listed next were all sequenced from one sample in a study of identical twins. Using its own MiXCR run on the 5' RACE reads, TCRdb lists one record per CDR3 protein. This sample has about 890,000 distinct CDR3 sequences, with 12% found just once. The same data also contributed to another study, on yellow fever vaccine responses in identical twins.

Specimen: PBMCs. All receptors derive from a woman between 18 and 29 years old in good health.

This clonotype occurred a few times. The rearrangement uses TRBV9 and TRBJ2-7, with 9 bases matching TRBD2. The V gene's germline CDR1 is SGDLS and CDR2 YYNGEE. The J segment lost 7 bases and the V segment lost 0 bases, leaving 5 bases of the junction unmatched. This CDR3 has 14 amino acids. The DNA for the CDR3 is TGTGCCAGCAGCGTAGCTGCGCGGGGGGGTGAGCAGTACGTC. It encodes CASSVAARGGEQYV.

The gene calls are TRBV29-1 and TRBJ1-2, with D possibly being TRBD1 (6 bases). Trimming cost V 8 bases and J 6 bases, with 10 bases left between them. CDR1 SQVTM and CDR2 ANQGSEA come from the germline V gene. This CDR3 has 10 amino acids. The CDR3 here is CSTDRNGYTF. CDR3 in DNA: TGCAGCACAGACAGGAATGGCTACACCTTC.

This clonotype was seen a few times. V is TRBV6-2 or TRBV6-3 and J is TRBJ2-1, with unresolved D. The CDR3 has 14 residues. Deletions cut 0 bases from V and 1 base from J, with 4 bases between. CDR1 MNHEY and CDR2 SVGEGT come from the germline V gene. CDR3 in DNA: TGTGCCAGCAGTTACTCTGTTTCCTACAATGAGCAGTTCTTC. Its translation is CASSYSVSYNEQFF.

The chain couples TRBV6-1 to TRBJ2-1, with 11 positions matching TRBD2. CDR3 length: 15 residues. The trim removed 6 bases at V and 6 bases at J, leaving 7 bases unmatched. Germline V CDR1 and CDR2: MNHNS, SASEGT. The CDR3 nucleotides read TGTGCCAGCAGCCCTAGCGGGGGGAATATCAATGAGCAGTTCTTC. Protein: CASSPSGGNINEQFF.

This clonotype has just a few counts. This chain joins TRBV5-1 and TRBJ2-1; TRBD1 agrees at 7 bases. Per the germline V gene, CDR1 is SGHRS and CDR2 is YFSETQ. V shed 6 bases, J shed 7 bases, and the junction held 16 bases outside the gene matches. The CDR3 is 16 residues long. This chain's CDR3 is CASKLYGTVKDNEQFF. The CDR3 nucleotides are TGCGCCAGCAAGCTGTACGGGACAGTGAAAGATAATGAGCAGTTCTTC. Full variable domain (rest looked up from reference TRBV5-1 and TRBJ2-1): KAGVTQTPRYLIKTRGQQVTLSCSPISGHRSVSWYQQTPGQGLQFLFEYFSETQRNKGNFPGRFSGRQFSNSRSEMNVSTLELGDSALYLCASKLYGTVKDNEQFFGPGTRLTVL.

This clonotype was counted at least ten times. The chain uses TRBV12-3 or TRBV12-4 and TRBJ2-1; 9 positions match TRBD2. V lost 7 bases to trimming and J lost 4 bases; unmatched junction nucleotides: 5. The CDR3 extends over 14 amino acids. The CDR3 DNA reads as TGTGCCAGCATCCGACTAGCGGAATACAATGAGCAGTTCTTC. It yields the protein CASIRLAEYNEQFF.

This clonotype was counted at least ten times. This chain joins TRBV3-1 and TRBJ2-1; D is unclear. The CDR3 has 12 amino acids. Germline V lookup: CDR1 LGHDT, CDR2 YNNKEL (reference sequence). V gave up 5 bases and J gave up 16 bases, with 18 bases separating them. The CDR3: CASSESGSAVFF. CDR3 coding DNA: TGTGCCAGCAGCGAATCAGGCTCAGCAGTTTTCTTC.